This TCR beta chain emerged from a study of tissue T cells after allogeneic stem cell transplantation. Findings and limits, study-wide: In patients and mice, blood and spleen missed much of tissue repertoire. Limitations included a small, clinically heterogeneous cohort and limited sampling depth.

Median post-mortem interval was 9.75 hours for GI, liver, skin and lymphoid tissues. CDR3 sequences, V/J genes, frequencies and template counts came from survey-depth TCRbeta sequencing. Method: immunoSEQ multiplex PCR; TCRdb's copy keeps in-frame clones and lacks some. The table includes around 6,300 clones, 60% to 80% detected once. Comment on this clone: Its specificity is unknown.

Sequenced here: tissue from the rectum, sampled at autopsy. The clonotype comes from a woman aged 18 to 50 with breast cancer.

In DNA, the CDR3 is TGTGCCAGTAGACAGGGTAGGGGTAACTATGGCTACACCTTC. This sequence encodes CASRQGRGNYGYTF. The V and J genes are TRBV19 and TRBJ1-2, with D tentatively TRBD1 (6 bases). Germline CDR1 and CDR2: LNHDA and SQIVND (reference sequence). Between the trimmed V and J ends, which lost 6 bases and 1 base, there was a span of 12 bases. This CDR3 spans 14 amino acids. The full variable domain, in which reference TRBV19 and TRBJ1-2 provide the parts outside the CDR3, is DGGITQSPKYLFRKEGQNVTLSCEQNLNHDAMYWYRQDPGQGLRLIYYSQIVNDFQKGDIAEGYSVSREKKESFPLTVTSAQKNPTAFYLCASRQGRGNYGYTFGSGTRLTVV.